Shown below are 18 T cell receptor beta chains from a single sample sequenced in a study of blood T cell repertoires in COVID-19. The repertoire was sequenced with immunoSEQ multiplex PCR; TCRdb's copy has only in-frame clones and lacks some. Of around 170,000 clones in the sample, around 86% are singletons; the top ten hold approximately 6.5%. Material: peripheral blood. These receptor sequences come from a woman in her thirties or forties with acute or convalescent COVID-19.

The genes are TRBV27 and TRBJ2-1; 7 positions match TRBD2. The CDR3 is 17 amino acids. V was clipped by 2 bases and J by 0 bases; unmatched bases: 7. Germline CDR1 MNHEY, CDR2 SMNVEV (reference sequence). CDR3 nucleotide sequence: TGTGCCAGCAGTTTACTTCCGGGGGGTAGCTCCTACAATGAGCAGTTCTTC. This gives the protein CASSLLPGGSSYNEQFF.

This clone showed up just a few times. This rearrangement joins TRBV14 to TRBJ1-2, with 10 bases identical to TRBD1. This CDR3 is built from 13 residues. Germline values: CDR1 SGHDN, CDR2 FVKESK. With V trimmed by 4 bases and J by 5 bases, 1 base remained unmatched. The CDR3 region has the DNA TGTGCCAGCAGCCCGGGACAGGGGTATGGCTACACCTTC. Residues: CASSPGQGYGYTF. Full variable domain (outside the CDR3, taken from reference TRBV14 and TRBJ1-2): EAGVTQFPSHSVIEKGQTVTLRCDPISGHDNLYWYRRVMGKEIKFLLHFVKESKQDESGMPNNRFLAERTGGTYSTLKVQPAELEDSGVYFCASSPGQGYGYTFGSGTRLTVV.

The chain links TRBV19 to TRBJ1-2; a weak D match, TRBD1 (6 bases). V was trimmed by 7 bases and J by 8 bases, leaving 14 bases between them. Germline assignment: CDR1 LNHDA and CDR2 SQIVND (reference sequence). This CDR3 contains 12 residues. The chain's CDR3 is CASKVGAGGYTF. The CDR3, as DNA: TGTGCCAGTAAAGTGGGGGCTGGAGGCTACACCTTC.

The CDR3, as DNA: TGCGCCAGCAGCCAGATGGACACTAACTATGGCTACACCTTC. Translated, it gives CASSQMDTNYGYTF. The chain carries TRBV4-1 and TRBJ1-2; a weak D match, TRBD1 (5 bases). V dropped 3 bases and J dropped 0 bases, with 8 bases sitting between them. CDR1 and CDR2 from the germline V gene are MGHRA and YSYEKL. This CDR3 contains 14 residues.

The CDR3 DNA reads as TGTGCCAGCAGCTTAAGTCAGGGATCAGCACCTTTAAATTCACCCCTCCACTTT. Its protein product is CASSLSQGSAPLNSPLHF. J is TRBJ1-6 and V is TRBV7-8; D possibly corresponds to TRBD1 (5 bases). CDR3 length: 18 amino acids. Looked up from germline, CDR1 is SGHVS and CDR2 is FQNEAQ. The V end lost 2 bases, the J end lost 7 bases, and 21 bases lay between the germline ends.

In DNA form, the CDR3 reads TGTGCCAGTAGTATGAGCGGGAGGGCCATCGGTGAGCAGTTCTTC. This codes for CASSMSGRAIGEQFF. The V call is TRBV19, the J call TRBJ2-1, with 10 bases aligning to TRBD2. The CDR3 runs 15 residues. Germline loops: CDR1 LNHDA, CDR2 SQIVND (reference sequence). Trimming at V came to 3 bases and at J to 9 bases, leaving 8 bases not matched to a gene.

This sequence joins TRBV7-8 and TRBJ2-5, with no clear D. The CDR3 consists of 14 residues. V shed 4 bases and J shed 2 bases, with 11 bases lying between them. Germline CDR1 and CDR2: SGHVS and FQNEAQ. Here the CDR3 DNA reads TGTGCCAGCAGCTCTCGAGCCTCACAAGAGACCCAGTACTTC. Translation: CASSSRASQETQYF.

This chain joins TRBV20-1 and TRBJ2-1; 7 bases agree with TRBD2. The junction had 5 bases not matched to a gene; V was cut back by 3 bases and J by 3 bases. This CDR3 region has 14 residues. Germline lookup yields CDR1 DFQATT and CDR2 SNEGSKA (reference sequence). CDR3 sequence: CSASIERDYNEQFF. CDR3 coding DNA: TGCAGTGCTAGTATCGAGCGGGACTACAATGAGCAGTTCTTC.

The V and J genes are TRBV25-1 and TRBJ1-1; 8 bases line up with TRBD1. Germline loops: CDR1 MGHDK, CDR2 SYGVNS. The ends lost 4 bases at V and 4 bases at J; junction bases unmatched: 5. The CDR3 is 14 amino acids. CDR3 bases: TGTGCCAGCAGTGCTAGGACAGGGCTCACTGAAGCTTTCTTT. Translation: CASSARTGLTEAFF.

The chain has TRBV6-1 and TRBJ1-3, with D perhaps matching TRBD1 (6 bases). The CDR3 covers 14 residues. Germline V lookup: CDR1 MNHNS, CDR2 SASEGT. Trimming removed 2 bases from V and 1 base from J, with 6 bases in between. The CDR3 reads CASSERGSGNTIYF. The DNA of the CDR3 is TGTGCCAGCAGTGAAAGGGGGTCTGGAAACACCATATATTTT.

The chain is built from TRBV28 and TRBJ2-7; possible D gene TRBD2, 7 bases. Germline lookup yields CDR1 MDHEN and CDR2 SYDVKM. CDR3 length: 16 residues. V shed 7 bases and J shed 3 bases, with 22 bases lying between them. The CDR3 nucleotides are TGTGCCAGCACCAAAGGGGGGGCTAGCGGCCACTACGAGCAGTACTTC. It translates to CASTKGGASGHYEQYF.

The V gene is TRBV3-1 (or the pseudogene TRBV3-2), the J gene TRBJ1-5; D is perhaps TRBD1 (5 bases). The CDR3 runs 14 residues. CDR1 and CDR2 (germline): LGHDT, YNNKEL (reference sequence). With 6 bases removed from V and 5 bases from J, the gap between germline ends came to 14 bases. Here the CDR3 reads CASSNQGRHQPQHF. CDR3 DNA sequence: TGTGCCAGCAGTAACCAGGGTAGGCATCAGCCCCAGCATTTT.

The chain is built from TRBV7-6 and TRBJ1-2; D is undetermined. In germline, CDR1 is SGHVS, CDR2 FNYEAQ. Trimming removed 5 bases at V and 6 bases at J, with 7 bases between. The CDR3 contains 11 residues. CDR3 bases: TGTGCCAGCAGCCGGAGTGATGGCTACACCTTC. Translation gives CASSRSDGYTF.

This clone has a single count. V and J are TRBV19 and TRBJ2-2, with 7 bases lining up with TRBD1. V trimming: 10 bases; J trimming: 6 bases; junction bases outside the gene matches: 5. This CDR3 comprises 12 residues. Germline lookup yields CDR1 LNHDA and CDR2 SQIVND (reference sequence). The CDR3 spells CATDRAPGELFF. The CDR3, as DNA: TGTGCCACTGACAGGGCCCCCGGGGAGCTGTTTTTT.

V gene TRBV6-1 combines with J gene TRBJ1-6; 10 bases align to TRBD1. V shed 2 bases, J shed 5 bases, and the junction held 6 bases outside the gene matches. This CDR3 comprises 17 residues. CDR1 is MNHNS, CDR2 SASEGT, per germline. Here the CDR3 reads CASSERRGQGNNSPLHF. The CDR3 DNA follows: TGTGCCAGCAGTGAAAGGAGGGGACAGGGGAATAATTCACCCCTCCACTTT.

The rearrangement uses TRBV3-1 (or the pseudogene TRBV3-2) and TRBJ1-1; D is possibly TRBD1 (6 bases). This CDR3 region has 16 residues. CDR1 and CDR2 (germline): LGHDT, YNNKEL (reference sequence). Trimming cost V 0 bases and J 2 bases, with 13 bases left between them. The CDR3 is CASSQEGGRSNTEAFF. The CDR3 DNA sequence: TGTGCCAGCAGCCAAGAGGGGGGGCGGTCAAACACTGAAGCTTTCTTT.

The chain links TRBV6-5 to TRBJ1-4, with D perhaps matching TRBD1 (5 bases). Germline loops: CDR1 MNHEY, CDR2 SVGAGI. The CDR3 spans 14 residues. With 2 bases removed from V and 11 bases from J, the gap between germline ends came to 15 bases. The CDR3 region has the DNA TGTGCCAGCAGTTACGAAGGCAGGGCGGGGAAACTGTTTTTT. Translated, it gives CASSYEGRAGKLFF.

The chain is built from TRBV11-3 and TRBJ2-1; D perhaps matches TRBD2 (6 bases). Germline lookup yields CDR1 SGHNT and CDR2 YENEEA. V lost 5 bases, J lost 3 bases, and 8 bases lay in between. The CDR3 is 13 amino acids. The CDR3 sequence: CASSQDYYNEQFF. CDR3 bases: TGTGCCAGCAGCCAGGACTACTACAATGAGCAGTTCTTC. The variable domain in full, completed from reference TRBV11-3 and TRBJ2-1, reads EAGVVQSPRYKIIEKKQPVAFWCNPISGHNTLYWYLQNLGQGPELLIRYENEEAVDDSQLPKDRFSAERLKGVDSTLKIQPAELGDSAVYLCASSQDYYNEQFFGPGTRLTVL.